The sequence of this TCR beta chain was determined in a study of cytomegalovirus exposure and HLA in healthy donors. General study points: HLA-A and HLA-B allele assignments for most subjects were reportedly predicted accurately using TCR beta sequences.

The V and J ends lost 0 bases and 9 bases, in that order; junction bases with no gene match: 10. The CDR3 extends over 16 amino acids. Germline V CDR1 and CDR2: MGHRA, YSYEKL. This clone occurred a few times. The antigen is undetermined. Primers included in the PCR were 60 Vbeta and 13 Jbeta primers. TCRdb keeps only in-frame clones here, not all; method: immunoSEQ multiplex PCR. Among 100,000 to 150,000 clones, about 10% were seen once, and the ten largest hold 3.5% to 5%. This clonotype was obtained from a woman under 30 in good health and CMV-seropositive. J is TRBJ2-4 and V is TRBV4-1; 8 bases line up with TRBD2. Sequenced material: PBMCs. The chain's CDR3 is CASSQDNGRAYVIQYF. For the CDR3, the DNA is TGCGCCAGCAGCCAAGATAACGGGAGGGCCTACGTCATTCAGTACTTC.